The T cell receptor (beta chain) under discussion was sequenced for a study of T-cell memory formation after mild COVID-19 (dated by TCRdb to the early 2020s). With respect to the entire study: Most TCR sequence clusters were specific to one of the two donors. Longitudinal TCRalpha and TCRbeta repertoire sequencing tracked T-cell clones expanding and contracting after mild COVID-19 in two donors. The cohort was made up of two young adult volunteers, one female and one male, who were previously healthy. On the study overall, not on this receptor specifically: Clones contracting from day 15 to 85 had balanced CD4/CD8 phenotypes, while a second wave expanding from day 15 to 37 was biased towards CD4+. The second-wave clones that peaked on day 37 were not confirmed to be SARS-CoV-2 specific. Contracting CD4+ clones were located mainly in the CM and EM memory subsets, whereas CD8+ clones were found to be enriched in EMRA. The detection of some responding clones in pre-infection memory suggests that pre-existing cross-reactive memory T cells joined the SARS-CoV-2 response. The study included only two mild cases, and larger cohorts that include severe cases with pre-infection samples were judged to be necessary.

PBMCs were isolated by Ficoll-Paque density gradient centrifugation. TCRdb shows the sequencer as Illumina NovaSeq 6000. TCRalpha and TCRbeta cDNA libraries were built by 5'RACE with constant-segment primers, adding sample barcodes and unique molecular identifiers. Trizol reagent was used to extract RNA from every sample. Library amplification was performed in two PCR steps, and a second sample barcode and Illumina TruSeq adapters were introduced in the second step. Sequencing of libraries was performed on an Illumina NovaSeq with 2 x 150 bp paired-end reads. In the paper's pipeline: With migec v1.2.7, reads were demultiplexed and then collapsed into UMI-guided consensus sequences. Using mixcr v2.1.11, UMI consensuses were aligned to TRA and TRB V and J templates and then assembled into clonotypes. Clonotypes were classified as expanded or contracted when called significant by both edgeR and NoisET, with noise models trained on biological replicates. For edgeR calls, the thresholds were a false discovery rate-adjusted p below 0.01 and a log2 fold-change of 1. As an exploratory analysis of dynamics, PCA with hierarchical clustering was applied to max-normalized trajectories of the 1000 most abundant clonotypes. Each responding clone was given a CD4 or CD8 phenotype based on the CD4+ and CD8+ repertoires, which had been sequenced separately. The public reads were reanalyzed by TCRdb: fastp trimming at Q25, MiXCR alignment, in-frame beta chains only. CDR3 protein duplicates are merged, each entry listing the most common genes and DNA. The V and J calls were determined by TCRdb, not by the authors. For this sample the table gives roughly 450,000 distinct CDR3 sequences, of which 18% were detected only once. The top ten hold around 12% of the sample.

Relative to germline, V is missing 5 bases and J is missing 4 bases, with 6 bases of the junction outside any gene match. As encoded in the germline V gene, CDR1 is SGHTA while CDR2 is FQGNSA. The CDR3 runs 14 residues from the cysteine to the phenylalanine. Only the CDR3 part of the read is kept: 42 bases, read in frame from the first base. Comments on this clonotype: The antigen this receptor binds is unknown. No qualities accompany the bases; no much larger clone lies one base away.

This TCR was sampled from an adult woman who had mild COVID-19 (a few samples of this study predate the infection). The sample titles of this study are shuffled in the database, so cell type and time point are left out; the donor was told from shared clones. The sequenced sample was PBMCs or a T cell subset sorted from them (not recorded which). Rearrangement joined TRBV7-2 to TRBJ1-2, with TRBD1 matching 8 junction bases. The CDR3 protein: CASSPIGQGYGYTF. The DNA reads TGTGCCAGCAGCCCTATAGGACAGGGCTATGGCTACACCTTC.